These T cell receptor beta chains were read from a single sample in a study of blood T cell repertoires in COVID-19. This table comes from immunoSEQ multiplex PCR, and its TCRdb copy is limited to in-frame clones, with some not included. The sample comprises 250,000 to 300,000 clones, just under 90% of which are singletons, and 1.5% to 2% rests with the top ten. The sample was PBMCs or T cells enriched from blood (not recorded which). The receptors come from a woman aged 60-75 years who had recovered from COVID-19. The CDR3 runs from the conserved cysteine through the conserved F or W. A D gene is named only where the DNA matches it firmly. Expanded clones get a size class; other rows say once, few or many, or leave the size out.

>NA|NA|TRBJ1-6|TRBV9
CASSALTRDSPLHF
TGTGCCAGCAGCGCCCTTACCCGGGATTCACCCCTCCACTTT
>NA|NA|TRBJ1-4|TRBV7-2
CASSLRLRDPTTNEKLFF
TGTGCCAGCAGCTTAAGGTTGCGGGATCCGACAACTAATGAAAAACTGTTTTTT
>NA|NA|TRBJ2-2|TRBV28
CASSAGKGLRTGELFF
TGTGCCAGCAGTGCCGGGAAGGGTCTGAGGACCGGGGAGCTGTTTTTT
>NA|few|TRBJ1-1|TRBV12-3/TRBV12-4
CASSNRNTEAFF
TGTGCCAGCAGTAACAGGAACACTGAAGCTTTCTTT
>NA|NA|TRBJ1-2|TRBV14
CASSQGPAYGYTF
TGTGCCAGCAGCCAGGGGCCGGCCTATGGCTACACCTTC
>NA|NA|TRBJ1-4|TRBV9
CASSSLGVNEKLFF
TGTGCCAGCAGCTCTCTCGGGGTCAATGAAAAACTGTTTTTT
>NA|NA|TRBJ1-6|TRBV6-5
CASTQGSPDSPLHF
TGTGCCAGCACCCAAGGGAGTCCAGATTCACCCCTCCACTTT
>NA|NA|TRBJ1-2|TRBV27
CASSLGGGRAFGYTF
TGTGCCAGCAGTTTGGGAGGGGGGCGTGCCTTTGGCTACACCTTC
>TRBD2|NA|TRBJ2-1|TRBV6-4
CASSEIGGTSDEQFF
TGTGCCAGCAGTGAAATCGGCGGGACTAGCGATGAGCAGTTCTTC
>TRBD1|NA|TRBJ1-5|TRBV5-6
CASSLAGTGGPNQPQHF
TGTGCCAGCAGCTTGGCGGGGACAGGGGGCCCTAATCAGCCCCAGCATTTT
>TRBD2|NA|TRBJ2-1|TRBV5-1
CASSALLAGGDNEQFF
TGCGCCAGCTCCGCCCTTCTAGCGGGGGGGGATAATGAGCAGTTCTTC